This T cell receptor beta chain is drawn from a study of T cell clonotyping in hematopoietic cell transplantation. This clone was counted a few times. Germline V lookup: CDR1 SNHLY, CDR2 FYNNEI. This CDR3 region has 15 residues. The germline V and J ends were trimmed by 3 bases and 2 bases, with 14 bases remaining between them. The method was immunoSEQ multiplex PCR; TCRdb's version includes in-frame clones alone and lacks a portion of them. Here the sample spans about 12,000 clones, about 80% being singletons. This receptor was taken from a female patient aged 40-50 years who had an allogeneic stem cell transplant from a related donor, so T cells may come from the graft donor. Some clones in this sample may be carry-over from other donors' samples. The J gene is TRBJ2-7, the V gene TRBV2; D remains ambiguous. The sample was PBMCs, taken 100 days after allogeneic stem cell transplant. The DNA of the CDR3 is TGTGCCAGCAGTGAGACGTCACTTACTACCTACGAGCAGTACTTC. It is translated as CASSETSLTTYEQYF.